What follows is one T cell receptor (beta chain) and its context. This specimen comes from a study of control samples from healthy donors and cancer patients. Clones were sequenced by immunoSEQ multiplex PCR, and TCRdb holds only the in-frame ones, with some missing. The table records 130,000 or so clones, around 87% of them present only once. The germline V gene has CDR1 SGHNT and CDR2 YYREEE (reference sequence). V trimming: 4 bases; J trimming: 0 bases; junction bases outside the gene matches: 1. The CDR3 consists of 15 residues. The chain joins TRBV5-4 to TRBJ1-6; 7 nucleotides match TRBD1. The sample consisted of blood. The TCR comes from a man aged 30-40 years in good health. The CDR3 DNA follows: TGTGCCAGCAGCACAGGGGACTCCTATAATTCACCCCTCCACTTT. Translation: CASSTGDSYNSPLHF.